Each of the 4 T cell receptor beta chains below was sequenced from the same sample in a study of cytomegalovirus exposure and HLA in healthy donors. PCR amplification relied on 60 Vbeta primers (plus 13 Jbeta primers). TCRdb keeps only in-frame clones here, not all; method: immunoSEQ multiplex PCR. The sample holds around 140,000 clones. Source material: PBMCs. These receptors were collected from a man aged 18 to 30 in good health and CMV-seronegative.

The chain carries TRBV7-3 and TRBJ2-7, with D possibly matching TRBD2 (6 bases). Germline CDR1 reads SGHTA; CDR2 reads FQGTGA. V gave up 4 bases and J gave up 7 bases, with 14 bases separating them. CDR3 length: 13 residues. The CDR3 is CASSYRFGGEQYF. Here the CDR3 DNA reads TGTGCCAGCAGCTACCGGTTTGGGGGGGAGCAGTACTTC.

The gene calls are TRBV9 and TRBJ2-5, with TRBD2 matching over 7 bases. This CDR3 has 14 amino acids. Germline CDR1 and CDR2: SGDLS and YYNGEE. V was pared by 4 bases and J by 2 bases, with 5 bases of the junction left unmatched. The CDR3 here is CASSTGLLQETQYF. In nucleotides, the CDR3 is TGTGCCAGCAGCACGGGACTACTACAAGAGACCCAGTACTTC.

The CDR3 coding sequence is TGTGCCAGCAGTTCACCGGGACTAGGGAAAGACGAGCAGTTCTTC. Its protein product is CASSSPGLGKDEQFF. The chain links TRBV6-5 to TRBJ2-1, with 8 positions matching TRBD2. The CDR3 sequence is 15 residues long. Trimming took 4 bases from V and 10 from J; bases not matched to a gene: 12. Germline V CDR1 and CDR2: MNHEY, SVGAGI.

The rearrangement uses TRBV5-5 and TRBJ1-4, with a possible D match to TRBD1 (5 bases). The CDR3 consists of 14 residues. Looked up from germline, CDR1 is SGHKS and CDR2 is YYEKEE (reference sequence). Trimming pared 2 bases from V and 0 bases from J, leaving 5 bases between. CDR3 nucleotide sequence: TGTGCCAGCAGCTTCAGGGCAACTAATGAAAAACTGTTTTTT. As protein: CASSFRATNEKLFF.